These T cell receptor beta chains were read from a single sample in a study of neurological immune-mediated disorders. TCRdb used MiXCR to reprocess the 5' RACE reads, holding one entry per CDR3 protein. The sample consists of around 19,000 distinct CDR3 sequences, about 10% of them appearing once. The sample taken for sequencing was CD8+ T cells from blood. The source is a woman in her forties or fifties in good health. CDR3s include the opening cysteine and the closing phenylalanine or tryptophan. The order of the fields is V gene, D gene, J gene, clone size, CDR3 protein, CDR3 DNA. The D gene is left open where the match is weak. The size of a clone is reported for some rows only, either as once, few or many, or as a class for expanded clones.

>TRBV7-2|.|TRBJ1-1|many
CASSLGGGTEAFF
TGTGCCAGCAGCCTCGGGGGGGGGACTGAAGCTTTCTTT
>TRBV29-1|.|TRBJ2-1|many
CSVEGSPMRAVEQFF
TGCAGCGTTGAAGGTTCTCCCATGAGGGCGGTCGAGCAGTTCTTC
>TRBV29-1|.|TRBJ2-1|many
CSGGEFSSYNEQFF
TGCAGCGGTGGGGAATTCAGCTCCTACAATGAGCAGTTCTTC
>TRBV29-1|.|TRBJ1-5|once
CSVGTDYINQPQHF
TGCAGCGTTGGGACGGACTATATCAATCAGCCCCAGCATTTT
>TRBV12-3/TRBV12-4|.|TRBJ1-2|many
CAGSGALGYTF
TGTGCCGGTAGCGGGGCCCTCGGCTACACCTTC
>TRBV5-1|.|TRBJ2-5|many
CASSSLEIQETQYF
TGCGCCAGCAGCTCTTTGGAAATCCAAGAGACCCAGTACTTC
>TRBV28|TRBD1|TRBJ2-5|many
CASSPDRTGPQETQYF
TGTGCCAGCAGTCCAGATCGGACAGGGCCCCAAGAGACCCAGTACTTC
>TRBV7-2|.|TRBJ2-7|many
CASSLARNSLYEQYF
TGTGCCAGCAGCTTAGCGAGGAACAGCCTCTACGAGCAGTACTTC
>TRBV5-6|TRBD1|TRBJ2-1|many
CASSFGTDYNEQFF
TGTGCCAGCAGCTTTGGGACAGATTATAATGAGCAGTTCTTC
>TRBV14|.|TRBJ1-6|many
CASSQGGAGSPLHF
TGTGCCAGCAGCCAAGGAGGGGCGGGTTCACCCCTCCACTTT
>TRBV7-2|.|TRBJ1-5|many
CASSLVGGESQPQHF
TGTGCCAGCAGCTTAGTCGGGGGCGAGAGTCAGCCCCAGCATTTT
>TRBV28|.|TRBJ2-1|many
CASSLVGQRLRGGDYNEQFF
TGTGCCAGCAGTTTGGTGGGACAGCGACTTCGGGGGGGAGACTACAATGAGCAGTTCTTC
>TRBV28|.|TRBJ2-3|.
CASSFGGYFQNTQYF
TGTGCCAGCAGTTTCGGGGGATACTTTCAAAATACGCAGTATTTT
>TRBV9|TRBD2|TRBJ2-1|many
CASSGGLGNYNEQFF
TGTGCCAGCAGCGGGGGACTAGGGAATTACAATGAGCAGTTCTTC
>TRBV7-8|TRBD1|TRBJ1-5|many
CASRFDRGQPQHF
TGTGCCAGCAGGTTCGACAGGGGTCAGCCCCAGCATTTT
>TRBV19|.|TRBJ1-2|many
CASNPSAGNYGYTF
TGTGCCAGTAATCCCAGTGCGGGTAACTATGGCTACACCTTC
>TRBV2|.|TRBJ2-3|many
CASSEGGRTDTQYF
TGTGCCAGCAGTGAGGGGGGACGCACAGATACGCAGTATTTT
>TRBV7-9|TRBD1|TRBJ2-7|many
CASSPRDRANEQYF
TGTGCCAGCAGCCCCCGGGACAGAGCAAACGAGCAGTACTTC
>TRBV20-1|.|TRBJ2-5|many
CSARDWQVQETQYF
TGCAGTGCTAGAGATTGGCAGGTACAAGAGACCCAGTACTTC
>TRBV19|.|TRBJ1-1|.
CASSIRGPNTEAFF
TGTGCCAGTAGTATACGGGGCCCGAACACTGAAGCTTTCTTT
>TRBV27|TRBD1|TRBJ2-2|many
CASSGGQGINPGELFF
TGTGCCAGCAGTGGGGGACAGGGAATAAACCCCGGGGAGCTGTTTTTT
>TRBV7-9|TRBD2|TRBJ2-3|many
CASSPRTSGEYTDTQYF
TGTGCCAGCAGCCCCCGGACTAGCGGGGAATACACAGATACGCAGTATTTT
>TRBV7-9|TRBD1|TRBJ2-7|many
CASSLVEDRAYEQYF
TGTGCCAGCAGCTTAGTAGAGGACAGGGCCTACGAGCAGTACTTC
>TRBV20-1|TRBD1|TRBJ1-2|many
CSAMDRASHRDYGYTF
TGCAGTGCTATGGACAGGGCATCACATAGGGACTATGGCTACACCTTC
>TRBV28|.|TRBJ2-7|many
CASSLLPGKSSYEQYF
TGTGCCAGCAGTTTACTCCCCGGGAAGAGCTCCTACGAGCAGTACTTC
>TRBV5-1|.|TRBJ2-2|many
CASSTSSPGELFF
TGCGCCAGCAGCACTTCTAGCCCCGGGGAGCTGTTTTTT
>TRBV5-1|TRBD2|TRBJ2-5|many
CASRGLVGAEGETQYF
TGCGCCAGCAGGGGACTAGTCGGAGCAGAAGGGGAGACCCAGTACTTC
>TRBV7-9|TRBD1|TRBJ1-1|many
CASSQDRFEAFF
TGTGCCAGCAGCCAGGACAGGTTTGAAGCTTTCTTT
>TRBV2|.|TRBJ2-1|many
CASSEEGGPGTDYNEQFF
TGTGCCAGCAGTGAAGAGGGGGGCCCCGGGACAGACTACAATGAGCAGTTCTTC
>TRBV28|.|TRBJ2-1|many
CASSPLLEVNEQFF
TGTGCCAGCAGCCCCCTCCTGGAGGTCAATGAGCAGTTCTTC
>TRBV15|.|TRBJ2-1|many
CATRPPQADLSYNEQFF
TGTGCCACCAGGCCACCTCAGGCCGATTTATCCTACAATGAGCAGTTCTTC
>TRBV5-5|.|TRBJ2-3|many
CASSPGGSTDTQYF
TGTGCCAGCAGCCCAGGAGGGTCGACAGATACGCAGTATTTT
>TRBV7-2|.|TRBJ2-2|.
CASSLSFNTGELFF
TGTGCCAGCAGCTTATCCTTTAATACCGGGGAGCTGTTTTTT
>TRBV7-8|TRBD1|TRBJ2-7|many
CATVGRTGTGVIEQYF
TGTGCCACCGTAGGGAGAACCGGGACAGGGGTTATCGAGCAGTACTTC
>TRBV20-1|.|TRBJ1-2|.
CSASHLRTSLLGYTF
TGCAGTGCTAGTCACTTAAGGACGAGTTTGTTGGGCTACACCTTC
>TRBV27|TRBD2|TRBJ2-1|many
CASTAGGPYNEQFF
TGTGCCAGCACAGCGGGAGGACCCTACAATGAGCAGTTCTTC
>TRBV20-1|.|TRBJ1-1|many
CSARGMTGPRTEAFF
TGCAGTGCCAGGGGTATGACAGGTCCCCGCACTGAAGCTTTCTTT
>TRBV20-1|.|TRBJ2-7|many
CSARDTYYEQYF
TGCAGCGCTAGGGACACCTACTACGAGCAGTACTTC
>TRBV29-1|.|TRBJ1-2|.
CSVEVWSARGYTF
TGCAGCGTTGAAGTCTGGAGCGCTAGAGGCTACACCTTC
>TRBV7-9|TRBD1|TRBJ1-2|many
CASSSNRGYNYGYTF
TGTGCCAGCAGCAGTAACAGGGGGTATAACTATGGCTACACCTTC
>TRBV7-3|.|TRBJ2-2|large
CASSLIFAAGELFF
TGTGCCAGCAGCTTAATTTTTGCCGCCGGGGAGCTGTTTTTT
>TRBV7-2|.|TRBJ2-7|many
CASSLNRLIYEQYF
TGTGCCAGCAGCCTGAACAGACTTATCTACGAGCAGTACTTC
>TRBV20-1|.|TRBJ2-3|many
CSARGSSTDTQYF
TGCAGTGCTAGAGGCAGTAGCACAGATACGCAGTATTTT
>TRBV27|.|TRBJ2-7|many
CASSPRGREDYEQYF
TGTGCCAGCAGTCCAAGGGGGCGGGAGGACTACGAGCAGTACTTC
>TRBV5-1|.|TRBJ2-5|many
CASSLAEDSQETQYF
TGCGCCAGCAGCTTGGCCGAGGACAGCCAAGAGACCCAGTACTTC
>TRBV2|TRBD1|TRBJ2-7|many
CARSTRTGNNEQYF
TGTGCCAGATCTACAAGGACAGGGAACAACGAGCAGTACTTC
>TRBV2|.|TRBJ1-6|.
CASSSYEQYFGPGSPLHF
.
>TRBV20-1|.|TRBJ1-2|many
CSYQSAGYYGYTF
TGCAGTTATCAATCGGCGGGGTACTATGGCTACACCTTC
>TRBV24-1|.|TRBJ1-1|many
CATSDKMNTEAFF
TGTGCCACCAGTGATAAGATGAACACTGAAGCTTTCTTT
>TRBV4-1|.|TRBJ1-2|many
CASSHFGTDWMSYGYTF
TGCGCCAGCAGCCACTTTGGGACCGATTGGATGAGCTATGGCTACACCTTC
>TRBV29-1|TRBD1|TRBJ2-7|many
CSVVTGAYEQYF
TGCAGCGTAGTAACAGGGGCCTACGAGCAGTACTTC
>TRBV7-9|.|TRBJ2-3|many
CASSTSLTDTQYF
TGTGCCAGCAGCACATCTTTAACAGATACGCAGTATTTT
>TRBV6-5|.|TRBJ2-1|many
CASSYEAGDNEQFF
TGTGCCAGCAGTTACGAGGCAGGGGATAATGAGCAGTTCTTC
>TRBV24-1|TRBD1|TRBJ1-2|once
CATSVLDRDRGYTF
TGTGCCACCAGTGTCTTGGACAGGGACCGTGGCTACACCTTC
>TRBV7-2|TRBD1|TRBJ2-7|many
CASSLFRDSFNEQYF
TGTGCCAGCAGCTTATTCCGGGACAGCTTTAACGAGCAGTACTTC
>TRBV20-1|TRBD2|TRBJ2-7|many
CSANHSGEYYEQYF
TGCAGTGCCAACCATAGCGGGGAATACTACGAGCAGTACTTC